This passage covers 4 T cell receptor beta chains from one sample sequenced in a study of blood T cell repertoires in COVID-19. The repertoire was sequenced with immunoSEQ multiplex PCR; TCRdb's copy has only in-frame clones and lacks some. This table has more than 110,000 clones, more than 85% appearing once. The sample comprised peripheral blood. These receptor sequences come from a man aged 55 to 70 with active or convalescent COVID-19.

The chain carries TRBV20-1 and TRBJ2-3; 7 bases map to TRBD2. This CDR3 is built from 15 residues. V shed 3 bases, J shed 0 bases, and the junction held 6 bases outside the gene matches. In germline, CDR1 is DFQATT, CDR2 SNEGSKA (reference sequence). In DNA, the CDR3 is TGCAGTGCTAGTCCGGCTAGCGGTAGCACAGATACGCAGTATTTT. This codes for CSASPASGSTDTQYF.

V usage is TRBV6-5 and J usage is TRBJ2-2, with a weak D call TRBD2 (6 bases). The CDR3 loop spans 14 amino acids. Germline values: CDR1 MNHEY, CDR2 SVGAGI. The CDR3: CASIGTPNTGELFF. CDR3 coding DNA: TGTGCGAGTATTGGGACTCCGAACACCGGGGAGCTGTTTTTT.

The genes are TRBV7-2 and TRBJ2-7; TRBD1 matches at 7 bases. The CDR3 consists of 14 residues. After removal of 6 bases from V and 3 bases from J, the junction contained 8 bases not matched to a gene. The germline V gene encodes CDR1 SGHTA and CDR2 FQGNSA. The CDR3 loop reads CASRRRQGVYEQYF. CDR3 nucleotides: TGTGCCAGCAGACGTCGGCAGGGGGTCTACGAGCAGTACTTC.

The chain carries TRBV12-3 or TRBV12-4 and TRBJ2-7; maybe TRBD1 (6 bases). V gave up 7 bases and J gave up 0 bases, with 7 bases separating them. The CDR3 has 12 amino acids. CDR3 nucleotide sequence: TGTGCCAGCACGGACAGCTCCTACGAGCAGTACTTC. It specifies CASTDSSYEQYF.